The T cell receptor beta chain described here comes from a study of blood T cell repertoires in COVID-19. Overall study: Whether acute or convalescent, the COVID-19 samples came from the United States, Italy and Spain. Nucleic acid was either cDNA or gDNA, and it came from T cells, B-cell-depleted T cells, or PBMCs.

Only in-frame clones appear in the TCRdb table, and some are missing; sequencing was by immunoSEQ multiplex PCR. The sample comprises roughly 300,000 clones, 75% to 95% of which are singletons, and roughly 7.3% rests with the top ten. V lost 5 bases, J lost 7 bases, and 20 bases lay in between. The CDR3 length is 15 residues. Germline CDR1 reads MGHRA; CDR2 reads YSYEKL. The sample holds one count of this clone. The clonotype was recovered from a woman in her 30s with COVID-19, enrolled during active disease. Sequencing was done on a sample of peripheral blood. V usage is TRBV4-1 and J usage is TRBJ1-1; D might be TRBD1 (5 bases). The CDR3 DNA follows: TGCGCCAGCAGCTCAATCACGCAGGGCGAGGTTGAAGCTTTCTTT. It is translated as CASSSITQGEVEAFF.